These 16 T cell receptor beta chains were sequenced from one sample in a study of shared clonotypes between healthy human individuals. TCRdb's table, derived via immunoSEQ multiplex PCR, lists solely in-frame clones and lacks some. The sample lists about 1 million clones; under 80% were seen once. The sample taken for sequencing was memory CD4+ T cells sorted from blood. The subset: CD45RA-negative fraction. These receptors came from a man aged 18 to 30 in good health.

Remarks on this clone: The same CDR3 is also encoded by other DNA sequences in this sample. The rearrangement links TRBV5-1 to TRBJ1-5, with unresolved D. The V gene lost 4 bases and the J gene lost 2 bases, with 7 bases spanning the gap. Germline-derived CDR1 and CDR2 are SGHRS and YFSETQ. The CDR3 loop spans 13 amino acids. The DNA for the CDR3 is TGCGCCAGCAGCCGGGATGGCAATCAGCCCCAGCATTTT. Protein product: CASSRDGNQPQHF.

The V call is TRBV18, the J call TRBJ2-7; 10 bases fit TRBD2. The CDR3 consists of 14 residues. Looked up from germline, CDR1 is KGHSH and CDR2 is LQKENI. J lost 4 bases, V lost 3 bases, and 3 bases had no gene match. CDR3 DNA: TGTGCCAGCTCACCGCTAGCGGGGGAGTACGAGCAGTACTTC. It yields the protein CASSPLAGEYEQYF.

This chain joins TRBV7-2 and TRBJ2-1; no clear D. The CDR3 is made up of 13 amino acids. V lost 6 bases and J 5 bases, leaving 11 bases between the germline ends. Germline values: CDR1 SGHTA, CDR2 FQGNSA. This CDR3 is CASRPQANNEQFF. The CDR3 DNA reads TGTGCCAGCAGACCTCAGGCGAACAATGAGCAGTTCTTC. Drawing the rest from reference TRBV7-2 and TRBJ2-1, the complete variable domain is GAGVSQSPSNKVTEKGKDVELRCDPISGHTALYWYRQSLGQGLEFLIYFQGNSAPDKSGLPSDRFSAERTGGSVSTLTIQRTQQEDSAVYLCASRPQANNEQFFGPGTRLTVL.

The J gene is TRBJ1-6, the V gene TRBV11-3; no definite D call. The V and J ends lost 5 bases and 10 bases respectively, with 3 bases between them. Per germline, CDR1 SGHNT and CDR2 YENEEA. The CDR3 is 10 amino acids. CDR3: CASSRSPLHF. The CDR3 DNA follows: TGTGCCAGCAGCAGGTCACCCCTCCACTTT.

The CDR3 spells CASSLAAGAFAYEQYF. The CDR3 nucleotides are TGTGCCAGCAGCTTGGCCGCGGGGGCCTTTGCCTACGAGCAGTACTTC. This sequence joins TRBV5-6 and TRBJ2-7; tentative D call: TRBD2 (7 bases). The V and J ends lost 0 bases and 2 bases respectively, with 15 bases between them. The germline gives CDR1 SGHDT, CDR2 YYEEEE. The CDR3 loop spans 16 amino acids.

This chain connects TRBV7-8 to TRBJ2-1; 7 nucleotides match TRBD2. The CDR3 consists of 16 residues. CDR1 is SGHVS, CDR2 FQNEAQ, per germline. Unmatched junction bases numbered 8, after V lost 1 base and J lost 5 bases. The CDR3 spells CASSLGVVAGNNEQFF. The CDR3 DNA follows: TGTGCCAGCAGCTTAGGCGTGGTAGCGGGTAACAATGAGCAGTTCTTC.

This clone has only a few counts. This rearrangement joins TRBV10-1 to TRBJ1-1, with a tentative D call TRBD1 (5 bases). Germline values: CDR1 WNHNN, CDR2 SYGVQD (reference sequence). Trimming stripped 5 bases from V and 8 bases from J, with 12 bases between. This CDR3 has 12 amino acids. CDR3 sequence reads: CASSSGLREAFF. DNA for the CDR3: TGCGCCAGCAGTTCGGGGCTGAGGGAAGCTTTCTTT.

This chain uses TRBV30 with TRBJ2-5; D might be TRBD2 (7 bases). V lost 0 bases, J lost 4 bases, and 12 bases lay in between. The CDR3 has 14 amino acids. Germline V gives CDR1 GTSNPN, CDR2 SVGIG (reference sequence). In nucleotides, the CDR3 is TGTGCCTGGAGTGTTGGGGGGGCCAGAGAGACCCAGTACTTC. Encoded protein: CAWSVGGARETQYF.

A few counts support this clone. Additional DNA sequences in this sample encode the identical CDR3. The chain couples TRBV25-1 to TRBJ1-2; 7 bases agree with TRBD1. The CDR3 is 14 amino acids. V lost 3 bases to trimming and J lost 4 bases; unmatched junction nucleotides: 5. Germline V gene data show CDR1 as MGHDK and CDR2 as SYGVNS. The CDR3 bases are TGTGCCAGCAGTGACGAGGGGGCGACCTATGGCTACACCTTC. Translating it yields CASSDEGATYGYTF.

In regard to this clone: Other DNA sequences in this specimen translate into the identical CDR3. The V and J genes are TRBV5-1 and TRBJ2-3, with 10 bases identical to TRBD1. The V segment lost 3 bases and the J segment 5 bases; nucleotides outside the gene matches: 3. In germline, CDR1 is SGHRS, CDR2 YFSETQ. CDR3 length: 14 residues. CDR3 amino acids: CASSSGQGGDTQYF. The CDR3 DNA reads TGCGCCAGCAGCTCCGGACAGGGGGGAGATACGCAGTATTTT.

V gene TRBV20-1 combines with J gene TRBJ2-3, with D possibly matching TRBD2 (5 bases). The germline V gene has CDR1 DFQATT and CDR2 SNEGSKA (reference sequence). The CDR3 contains 11 residues. V was trimmed by 6 bases and J by 5 bases, leaving 9 bases between them. Here the CDR3 reads CSADGEDTQYF. CDR3 nucleotide sequence: TGCAGTGCCGACGGGGAAGATACGCAGTATTTT.

The genes are TRBV4-1 and TRBJ2-4, with D possibly called TRBD1 or TRBD2 (5 bases each). The CDR3 totals 19 residues. The V end lost 1 base, the J end lost 4 bases, and 23 bases lay between the germline ends. CDR1 is MGHRA and CDR2 is YSYEKL in the germline V gene. In DNA form, the CDR3 reads TGCGCCAGCAGCCAAGGCCCCTCCGGGGTGAAAGAGGGGAAAAACATTCAGTACTTC. This codes for CASSQGPSGVKEGKNIQYF.

The J gene is TRBJ2-6, the V gene TRBV27; 8 bases agree with TRBD1. The CDR3 has 17 amino acids. Germline-derived CDR1 and CDR2 are MNHEY and SMNVEV (reference sequence). The junction had 11 bases not matched to a gene; V was cut back by 2 bases and J by 8 bases. CDR3 region: CASSLTPGQEGTNVLTF. DNA for the CDR3: TGTGCCAGCAGTTTAACTCCGGGACAGGAGGGGACCAACGTCCTGACTTTC.

Only one count was recorded for this clone. The chain has TRBV14 and TRBJ2-5; D perhaps matches TRBD1 (7 bases). This CDR3 region has 13 residues. Trimming left V 5 bases short and J 7 bases short, with 14 bases between. The germline gives CDR1 SGHDN, CDR2 FVKESK. The CDR3 here is CASSGTAEGTQYF. The CDR3 nucleotides read TGTGCCAGCAGCGGGACAGCGGAGGGGACCCAGTACTTC.

The chain has TRBV5-4 and TRBJ2-5; 7 bases are a match to TRBD1. CDR3 length: 16 amino acids. Germline CDR1 and CDR2: SGHNT and YYREEE (reference sequence). Germline trimming cut 0 bases from V and 2 bases from J; bases unmatched to any gene: 7. CDR3 nucleotide sequence: TGTGCCAGCAGCTTGGGGGACAGCCGAACACAAGAGACCCAGTACTTC. This translates into CASSLGDSRTQETQYF.

Points on this clone: The same CDR3 also results from other DNA sequences found in this sample. The chain carries TRBV2 and TRBJ1-2; D perhaps matches TRBD1 (6 bases). The CDR3 totals 13 residues. The germline V gene encodes CDR1 SNHLY and CDR2 FYNNEI. Trimming stripped 4 bases from V and 2 bases from J, with 8 bases between. For the CDR3, the DNA is TGTGCCAGCAGTGGCCAGGGGAACTATGGCTACACCTTC. It yields the protein CASSGQGNYGYTF.